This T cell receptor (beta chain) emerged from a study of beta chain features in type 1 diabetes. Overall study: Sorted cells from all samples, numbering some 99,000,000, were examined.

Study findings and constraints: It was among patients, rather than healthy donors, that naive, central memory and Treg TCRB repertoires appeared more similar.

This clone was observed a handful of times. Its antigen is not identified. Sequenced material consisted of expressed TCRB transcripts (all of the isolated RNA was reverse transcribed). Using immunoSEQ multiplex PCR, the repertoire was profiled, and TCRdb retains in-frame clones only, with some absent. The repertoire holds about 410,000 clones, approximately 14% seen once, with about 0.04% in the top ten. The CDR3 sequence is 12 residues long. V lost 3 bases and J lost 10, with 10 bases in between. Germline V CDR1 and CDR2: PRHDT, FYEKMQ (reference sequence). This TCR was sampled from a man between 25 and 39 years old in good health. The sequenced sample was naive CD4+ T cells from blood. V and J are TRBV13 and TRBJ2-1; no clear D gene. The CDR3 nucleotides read TGTGCCAGCAGCTTTCAGGTAGGGGAGCAGTTCTTC. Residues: CASSFQVGEQFF.